This T cell receptor (beta chain) appears in the sequencing data of a study of beta chain features in type 1 diabetes (dated by TCRdb to the late 2010s). Regarding the complete study: Mean age, gender distribution, total cell number and subset yield were not different between patients and healthy donors. A total of approximately 100 million sorted cells were examined across all samples, and the number of cells per subset was strongly correlated with RNA yield. Regulatory and stem cell-like memory subsets were obtained from only 8 patients and roughly 8 healthy donors, while naive and central memory subsets were obtained from all 28 donors. In the study, recently diagnosed type 1 diabetes patients and matched healthy donors were compared on the TCRB repertoires of their sorted circulating CD4+ T cell subsets. Points the paper makes about the study in general: Fewer insertions and more nucleotide deletions at VDJ recombination sites were observed in patients with type 1 diabetes, implying thymic rearrangement abnormalities. Naive, central memory and regulatory TCRB repertoires appeared more similar among patients than among healthy donors. Type 1 diabetes patients showed a moderate but significant shortening of TCRB CDR3 length in all four CD4+ subsets. Because small numbers of individuals were included in the HLA sub-analyses, any influence of HLA type on TCRB rearrangement was left unresolved. Because cDNA was sequenced instead of genomic DNA, activated cells with high expression could be over-represented, although the groups did not differ in activation or CD3 levels. PCR may preferentially amplify shorter templates, but because patient and control samples were amplified and corrected together, any resulting skew would affect both groups equally.

Each donor gave one peripheral blood draw, averaging approximately 0.12 L, which was collected into heparinised tubes. A BD FACSAria II and a panel including CD45RO, CCR7, CD25, CD127, CD95 and CD27 were used to sort naive, central memory, regulatory and stem cell-like memory CD4+ T cells. Every sorted population had a purity above 95%. PBMCs were separated immediately by Lymphoprep density gradient centrifugation and were stained directly, without being cultured. So that batch effects would be minimized, each experiment stained and sorted samples in pairs, pairing one healthy donor with one patient. The germline V gene encodes CDR1 SGHTA and CDR2 FQGNSA. Taken from cysteine to phenylalanine, the CDR3 has 12 residues. The retained sequence is limited to the CDR3, 36 bases, with the frame set at the first base. At the junction V is shortened by 5 bases and J by 6 bases, with 9 bases in between. The entire isolated RNA was reverse transcribed using the High Capacity cDNA Reverse Transcription Kit, and thus expressed TCRB transcripts were sequenced. Deep immunoSEQ sequencing was performed on naive, central memory and regulatory T cell samples, with an average of roughly 3.5 million total reads per sample. After sorted cells were lysed in RLT buffer, RNA was extracted with DNase-treated RNeasy Micro or Mini kits, with the choice depending on cell number. To prevent cross-contamination, every cell subset was processed on its own, while patient and healthy donor samples were processed together. TCRB sequences were amplified from cDNA with the immunoSEQ multiplex PCR, producing 87-bp fragments spanning the CDR3 region. Sequencing of the amplicons was performed on the Illumina HiSeq platform. Turning to the authors' computational methods: PCR bias was corrected computationally using synthetic template baselines, and reads within Hamming distance 2 were collapsed, with unmergeable singletons discarded. Reads were aligned against IMGT to assign V, D and J genes, CDR3 length and insertions or deletions at six rearrangement sites. Clonotype counts were normalized to sorted cell number within each subset before computing true diversity and Gini coefficients with the tcR R package. The overlap coefficient, calculated on TCRB nucleotide sequences, was used to measure repertoire sharing. Out-of-frame TCRB sequences from naive cells were analyzed to stand in for the pre-selection repertoire. TCRdb mirrors the immuneACCESS table, restricted to in-frame sequences. Some clones are absent from its copies; in checked studies, under half trace to an unresolved V gene, and the reason for the others is unknown. Clonal size and the V and J genes are those of that table, whereas D and trimming came from the DNA. Here the sample has about 930,000 clones; 17% occur a single time. The ten largest clones capture 0.02% to 0.03% of the sample.

Note on this clone: Its antigen is still unknown. Nothing much larger sits one base from this clone, and base qualities are not available.

The sequence is built from TRBV7-2 and TRBJ2-3, with an unclear D gene assignment. The sequencing sample was made of naive CD4+ T cells from blood. The cell subset or site label on this specimen signifies: true naive CD4+ T cells. This receptor was identified in a woman between 18 and 29 years old in good health. The CDR3 protein: CASSGGADTQYF. Read as DNA, the sequence is TGTGCCAGCAGCGGTGGAGCTGATACGCAGTATTTT.